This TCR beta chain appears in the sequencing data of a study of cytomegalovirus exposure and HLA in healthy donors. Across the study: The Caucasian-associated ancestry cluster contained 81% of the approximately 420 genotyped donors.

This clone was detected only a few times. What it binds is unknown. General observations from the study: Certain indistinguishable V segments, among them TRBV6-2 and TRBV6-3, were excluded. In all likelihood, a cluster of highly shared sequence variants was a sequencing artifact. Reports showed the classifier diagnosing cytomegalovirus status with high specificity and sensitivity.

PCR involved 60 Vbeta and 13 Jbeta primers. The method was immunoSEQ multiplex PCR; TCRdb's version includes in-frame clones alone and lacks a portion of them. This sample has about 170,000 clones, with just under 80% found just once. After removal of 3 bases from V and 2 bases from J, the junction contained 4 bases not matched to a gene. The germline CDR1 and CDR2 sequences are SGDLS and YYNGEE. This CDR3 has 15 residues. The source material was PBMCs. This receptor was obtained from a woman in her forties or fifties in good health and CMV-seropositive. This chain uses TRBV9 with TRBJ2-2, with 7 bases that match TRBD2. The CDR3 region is CASSAGGLNTGELFF. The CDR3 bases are TGTGCCAGCAGCGCGGGAGGACTCAACACCGGGGAGCTGTTTTTT.